Shown below are 8 T cell receptor beta chains from a single sample sequenced in a study of shared clonotypes between healthy human individuals. Using immunoSEQ multiplex PCR, the repertoire was profiled, and TCRdb retains in-frame clones only, with some absent. The data contain around 2.1 million clones, 95% of them singletons. Sequenced sample: naive CD4+ T cells sorted from blood. Subset defined: CD45RA+ positively selected. Receptor source: a man younger than 35 in good health.

This chain connects TRBV6-6 to TRBJ1-4; D gene unclear. Germline lookup yields CDR1 MNHNY and CDR2 SVGAGI (reference sequence). This CDR3 spans 14 amino acids. Trimming cost V 2 bases and J 8 bases, with 12 bases left between them. This chain's CDR3 is CASSYTWTGEKLFF. In DNA form, the CDR3 reads TGTGCCAGCAGTTACACATGGACGGGGGAAAAACTGTTTTTT.

On this clone: In the same sample, other DNA sequences code for this CDR3. The rearrangement uses TRBV28 and TRBJ2-7; D gene unclear. The CDR3 is 15 residues long. Germline CDR1 reads MDHEN; CDR2 reads SYDVKM. The V gene lost 2 bases and the J gene lost 0 bases, with 11 bases spanning the gap. CDR3 bases: TGTGCCAGCAGTTTAGGGGATTTGAGCTCCTACGAGCAGTACTTC. It encodes CASSLGDLSSYEQYF.

The V call is TRBV5-1, the J call TRBJ2-5; a possible D gene is TRBD1 (5 bases). The CDR3 sequence is 17 residues long. Trimming left V 7 bases short and J 5 bases short, with 27 bases between. Germline V gene sequence: CDR1 SGHRS, CDR2 YFSETQ. CDR3 coding DNA: TGCGCCAGCGGGTCTAGGGATGGACGGACCAGGGTGGAGACCCAGTACTTC. Its protein product is CASGSRDGRTRVETQYF.

Of note for this clone: The same CDR3 arises from other DNA sequences in this sample as well. V is TRBV7-9 and J is TRBJ1-4; TRBD1 might be the D (5 bases). The CDR3 spans 15 residues. Trimming removed 3 bases at V and 5 bases at J, with 13 bases between. Germline CDR1 and CDR2: SEHNR and FQNEAQ (reference sequence). This CDR3 reads CASSLGGRTNEKLFF. CDR3 nucleotide sequence: TGTGCCAGCAGCTTGGGGGGACGGACGAATGAAAAACTGTTTTTT.

V gene TRBV28 combines with J gene TRBJ2-1; 12 bases align to TRBD2. V lost 8 bases to trimming and J lost 0 bases; unmatched junction nucleotides: 5. The CDR3 loop spans 16 amino acids. Germline V gives CDR1 MDHEN, CDR2 SYDVKM. The CDR3 is CASGASGGASYNEQFF. Written as DNA, the CDR3 is TGTGCCAGCGGGGCTAGCGGGGGGGCCTCCTACAATGAGCAGTTCTTC.

Comments on this clone: This sample includes further DNA sequences coding for the same CDR3. V and J are TRBV2 and TRBJ2-2; D is possibly TRBD1 (5 bases). The ends were cut back, 6 bases at V and 1 base at J, with 12 bases in the middle. The V gene's germline CDR1 is SNHLY and CDR2 FYNNEI. The CDR3 is 15 amino acids. The CDR3 nucleotides are TGTGCCAGCAGGGCCGGCACAGGGAACACCGGGGAGCTGTTTTTT. Protein sequence: CASRAGTGNTGELFF.

This chain uses TRBV7-2 with TRBJ2-5; D unresolved. V was trimmed by 1 base and J by 5 bases, leaving 11 bases between them. The CDR3 loop spans 14 amino acids. CDR1 SGHTA and CDR2 FQGNSA come from the germline V gene. Here the CDR3 reads CASSLDGLGETQYF. CDR3 in DNA: TGTGCCAGCAGCTTAGATGGCTTGGGGGAGACCCAGTACTTC.

The CDR3 DNA reads TGTGCCAGCAGCTTATTTCAGGGAGAGGGTGAAAAACTGTTTTTT. It translates to CASSLFQGEGEKLFF. This rearrangement joins TRBV7-8 to TRBJ1-4; weak D call: TRBD1 (5 bases). CDR3 length: 15 residues. Trimming shortened V by 2 bases and J by 7 bases, and 14 bases separated the two germline ends. Looked up from germline, CDR1 is SGHVS and CDR2 is FQNEAQ. The entire variable domain, with the rest obtained from reference TRBV7-8 and TRBJ1-4, is as follows: GAGVSQSPRYKVAKRGQDVALRCDPISGHVSLFWYQQALGQGPEFLTYFQNEAQLDKSGLPSDRFFAERPEGSVSTLKIQRTQQEDSAVYLCASSLFQGEGEKLFFGSGTQLSVL.